Below, 22 T cell receptor beta chains from the same sample are listed, as sequenced in a study of cytomegalovirus exposure and HLA in healthy donors. It was with 60 Vbeta and 13 Jbeta primers that the PCR ran. Assay used: immunoSEQ multiplex PCR; TCRdb lists only in-frame clones, some missing. The table includes 200,000 to 250,000 clones, over 80% detected once. Material for sequencing was PBMCs. The receptors shown here come from a woman in her forties or fifties in good health and CMV-seropositive.

The genes are TRBV9 and TRBJ2-7, with 9 positions matching TRBD1. V trimming: 0 bases; J trimming: 3 bases; junction bases outside the gene matches: 1. Germline lookup yields CDR1 SGDLS and CDR2 YYNGEE. This CDR3 comprises 14 residues. CDR3 coding DNA: TGTGCCAGCAGCGTAGCGGGACAGGGCTACGAGCAGTACTTC. Amino acid sequence: CASSVAGQGYEQYF.

This chain connects TRBV11-2 to TRBJ1-3; tentatively, D is TRBD1 (6 bases). The germline V gene encodes CDR1 SGHAT and CDR2 FQNNGV. This CDR3 has 15 residues. The V gene lost 0 bases and the J gene lost 4 bases, with 10 bases spanning the gap. The CDR3, as DNA: TGTGCCAGCAGCTTAGACAGGGGCTTCGGAAACACCATATATTTT. Its translation is CASSLDRGFGNTIYF.

As DNA, the CDR3 is TGTGCCAGCAATACGGGACAGGGGGCGCCAGATACGCAGTATTTT. It is translated as CASNTGQGAPDTQYF. The genes are TRBV6-1 and TRBJ2-3; 12 bases line up with TRBD1. The CDR3 consists of 15 residues. Trimming took 7 bases from V and 4 from J; bases not matched to a gene: 6. Per germline, CDR1 MNHNS and CDR2 SASEGT.

The V gene is TRBV5-1, the J gene TRBJ2-2; D is unresolved. There are 12 residues in the CDR3. V lost 4 bases to trimming and J lost 2 bases, with 3 bases between them. CDR1 and CDR2 from the germline V gene are SGHRS and YFSETQ. The CDR3 region has the DNA TGCGCCAGCAGCCTAAACACCGGGGAGCTGTTTTTT. Amino acids: CASSLNTGELFF. Full variable domain (rest looked up from reference TRBV5-1 and TRBJ2-2): KAGVTQTPRYLIKTRGQQVTLSCSPISGHRSVSWYQQTPGQGLQFLFEYFSETQRNKGNFPGRFSGRQFSNSRSEMNVSTLELGDSALYLCASSLNTGELFFGEGSRLTVL.

The J gene is TRBJ1-1, the V gene TRBV11-1, with TRBD1 as a possible D gene (6 bases). The CDR3 has 14 amino acids. Trimming took off 5 bases at V and 4 bases at J, with 14 bases between the two ends. Germline loops: CDR1 SGHAT, CDR2 FQDESV (reference sequence). CDR3 sequence reads: CASSHAGEGTEAFF. CDR3 nucleotides: TGTGCCAGCAGCCATGCAGGGGAGGGCACTGAAGCTTTCTTT. The whole variable domain, filled in from reference TRBV11-1 and TRBJ1-1, reads EAEVAQSPRYKITEKSQAVAFWCDPISGHATLYWYRQILGQGPELLVQFQDESVVDDSQLPKDRFSAERLKGVDSTLKIQPAELGDSAMYLCASSHAGEGTEAFFGQGTRLTVV.

The chain carries TRBV6-6 and TRBJ1-3; a weak D match, TRBD1 (6 bases). Trimming shortened V by 0 bases and J by 4 bases, and 10 bases separated the two germline ends. This CDR3 region has 15 residues. Germline CDR1 MNHNY, CDR2 SVGAGI (reference sequence). Here the CDR3 DNA reads TGTGCCAGCAGTTACTCGACAGGACGCGGAAACACCATATATTTT. Translated: CASSYSTGRGNTIYF.

This clone has a count of ten or more. The CDR3 loop reads CASCGPGAFF. In DNA form, the CDR3 reads TGCGCCAGCTGTGGACCAGGCGCTTTCTTT. The chain is built from TRBV10-1 and TRBJ1-1, with D unresolved. CDR3 length equals 10 residues. Trimming pared 8 bases from V and 11 bases from J, leaving 12 bases between. Germline values: CDR1 WNHNN, CDR2 SYGVQD (reference sequence).

The chain has TRBV2 and TRBJ1-2, with a weak D call TRBD1 (6 bases). The CDR3 has 14 amino acids. V shed 6 bases and J shed 4 bases, with 15 bases lying between them. Germline V gene data show CDR1 as SNHLY and CDR2 as FYNNEI. CDR3: CASRQGPSPYGYTF. CDR3 bases: TGTGCCAGCAGGCAGGGGCCCTCTCCCTATGGCTACACCTTC.

Regarding this clone: One end of the junction fails to match germline, which may point to a read error. This chain links TRBV7-9 with TRBJ1-1; D gene unclear. The CDR3 loop spans 13 amino acids. Germline V gene lookup returns CDR1 SEHNR and CDR2 FQNEAQ (reference sequence). CDR3 amino acids: CSSSRQSSTEAFF. CDR3 bases: TGTTCCAGCAGCCGACAATCGAGCACTGAAGCTTTCTTT.

Turning to this clone: Other DNA sequences from this sample encode an identical CDR3 as well. The chain joins TRBV10-3 to TRBJ1-4, with 9 bases that match TRBD1. The trim removed 4 bases at V and 7 bases at J, leaving 1 base unmatched. The CDR3 has 13 amino acids. Germline-derived CDR1 and CDR2 are ENHRY and SYGVKD. CDR3 region: CAISGDRVEKLFF. In DNA form, the CDR3 reads TGTGCCATCAGTGGGGACAGGGTTGAAAAACTGTTTTTT.

This sequence joins TRBV19 and TRBJ2-2; 7 bases line up with TRBD2. The CDR3 has 16 residues. Germline CDR1 and CDR2: LNHDA and SQIVND (reference sequence). V shed 6 bases, J shed 1 base, and the junction held 8 bases outside the gene matches. CDR3: CASREGGRGNTGELFF. CDR3 in DNA: TGTGCCAGTAGGGAGGGAGGGAGGGGGAACACCGGGGAGCTGTTTTTT. Complete variable domain (other parts from reference TRBV19 and TRBJ2-2): DGGITQSPKYLFRKEGQNVTLSCEQNLNHDAMYWYRQDPGQGLRLIYYSQIVNDFQKGDIAEGYSVSREKKESFPLTVTSAQKNPTAFYLCASREGGRGNTGELFFGEGSRLTVL.

The chain couples TRBV7-2 to TRBJ1-5; 7 nucleotides match TRBD1. With V trimmed by 6 bases and J by 3 bases, 2 bases remained unmatched. CDR3 length equals 13 residues. CDR1 is SGHTA and CDR2 is FQGNSA in the germline V gene. The CDR3 sequence is CASRGQPNQPQHF. The CDR3 bases are TGTGCCAGCAGGGGACAGCCCAATCAGCCCCAGCATTTT.

V and J are TRBV6-6 and TRBJ1-2; 7 bases line up with TRBD1. CDR3 length: 16 amino acids. V dropped 8 bases and J dropped 2; count of bases not matched to a gene: 14. The germline CDR1 and CDR2 sequences are MNHNY and SVGAGI (reference sequence). CDR3 sequence: CASVVSRGTVNYGYTF. CDR3 nucleotide sequence: TGTGCCAGCGTGGTTAGTAGGGGGACAGTCAACTATGGCTACACCTTC.

CDR3 loop: CAWSTGGKSEQFF. CDR3 DNA: TGTGCCTGGAGTACAGGGGGCAAGAGTGAGCAGTTCTTC. The J gene is TRBJ2-1, the V gene TRBV30; 9 nucleotides line up with TRBD1. With 2 bases clipped from V and 9 bases from J, the junction kept 5 bases outside the gene matches. Germline V lookup: CDR1 GTSNPN, CDR2 SVGIG (reference sequence). CDR3 size: 13 residues.

The J gene is TRBJ1-6, the V gene TRBV7-9; 8 nucleotides align to TRBD1. V was clipped by 0 bases and J by 6 bases; unmatched bases: 7. The V gene's germline CDR1 is SEHNR and CDR2 FQNEAQ (reference sequence). The length of the CDR3 is 17 residues. CDR3 protein: CASSLARGRVANSPLHF. CDR3 DNA sequence: TGTGCCAGCAGCTTAGCCAGGGGGCGTGTGGCTAATTCACCCCTCCACTTT.

This chain uses TRBV30 with TRBJ1-1; 7 nucleotides agree with TRBD1. There are 12 residues in the CDR3. Germline V CDR1 and CDR2: GTSNPN, SVGIG (reference sequence). The junction had 5 bases not matched to a gene; V was cut back by 4 bases and J by 6 bases. DNA for the CDR3: TGTGCCTGGATGACAGGGTATTCTGAAGCTTTCTTT. This encodes CAWMTGYSEAFF.

The chain is built from TRBV5-1 and TRBJ2-7, with D maybe TRBD1 (5 bases). The CDR3 spans 14 residues. Germline V CDR1 and CDR2: SGHRS, YFSETQ. V lost 1 base, J lost 2 bases, and 10 bases lay in between. In DNA form, the CDR3 reads TGCGCCAGCAGCTTGAGTACGGACACCTACGAGCAGTACTTC. As protein: CASSLSTDTYEQYF.

The chain carries TRBV5-1 and TRBJ1-1; the D gene is possibly TRBD1 (6 bases). Germline assignment: CDR1 SGHRS and CDR2 YFSETQ. Trimming pared 2 bases from V and 3 bases from J, leaving 11 bases between. The CDR3 is 14 amino acids. The CDR3 nucleotides read TGCGCCAGCAGCTTTGGGGGCAGGGACACTGAAGCTTTCTTT. This translates into CASSFGGRDTEAFF.

There are a few counts of this clone. The V and J genes are TRBV11-2 and TRBJ2-7, with TRBD1 as a possible D gene (5 bases). This CDR3 is 15 amino acids long. Germline loops: CDR1 SGHAT, CDR2 FQNNGV. V was cut by 0 bases and J by 3 bases, with 12 bases left in between. CDR3 region: CASSLDSGHNYEQYF. CDR3 nucleotides: TGTGCCAGCAGCTTAGATTCCGGACATAACTACGAGCAGTACTTC.

This sequence joins TRBV4-3 and TRBJ2-5; tentatively, D is TRBD2 (6 bases). V was shortened by 4 bases and J by 2 bases, with 17 bases between the two germline ends. This CDR3 is 16 amino acids long. The germline V gene has CDR1 LGHNA and CDR2 YSLEER. The CDR3 nucleotides read TGCGCCAGCAGCCCGTCCGGTGCGGGGACTCAAGAGACCCAGTACTTC. Protein: CASSPSGAGTQETQYF.

This rearrangement joins TRBV5-5 to TRBJ1-4, with TRBD1 as a possible D gene (5 bases). Between the trimmed V and J ends, which lost 2 bases and 4 bases, there was a span of 12 bases. This CDR3 has 15 amino acids. Germline assignment: CDR1 SGHKS and CDR2 YYEKEE (reference sequence). The CDR3, as DNA: TGTGCCAGCAGCTTACTCCAGGGCCGTAATGAAAAACTGTTTTTT. This encodes CASSLLQGRNEKLFF.

The chain recombines TRBV7-9 with TRBJ2-1; 9 nucleotides align to TRBD1. Unmatched junction bases numbered 8, after V lost 2 bases and J lost 6 bases. CDR1 is SEHNR and CDR2 is FQNEAQ in the germline V gene (reference sequence). The CDR3 has 16 residues. Here the CDR3 DNA reads TGTGCCAGCAGCTTATTTAGGGGACAGGGCCGCAATGAGCAGTTCTTC. It codes for CASSLFRGQGRNEQFF.